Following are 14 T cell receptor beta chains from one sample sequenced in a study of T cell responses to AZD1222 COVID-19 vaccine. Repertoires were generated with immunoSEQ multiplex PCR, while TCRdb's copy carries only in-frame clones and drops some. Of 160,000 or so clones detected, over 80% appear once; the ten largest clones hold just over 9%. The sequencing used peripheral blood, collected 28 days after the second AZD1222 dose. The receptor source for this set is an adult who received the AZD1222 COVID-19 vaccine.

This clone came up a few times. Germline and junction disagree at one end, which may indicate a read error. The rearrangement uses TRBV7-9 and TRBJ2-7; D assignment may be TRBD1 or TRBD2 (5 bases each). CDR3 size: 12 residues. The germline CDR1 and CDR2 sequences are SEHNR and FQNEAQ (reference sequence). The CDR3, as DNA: TGTGCCAGCAGCTTTCGGGACGGACCTCTCGTCTTC. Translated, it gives CASSFRDGPLVF. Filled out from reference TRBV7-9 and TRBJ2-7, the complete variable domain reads DTGVSQNPRHKITKRGQNVTFRCDPISEHNRLYWYRQTLGQGPEFLTYFQNEAQLEKSRLLSDRFSAERPKGSFSTLEIQRTEQGDSAMYLCASSFRDGPLVFGPGTRLTVT.

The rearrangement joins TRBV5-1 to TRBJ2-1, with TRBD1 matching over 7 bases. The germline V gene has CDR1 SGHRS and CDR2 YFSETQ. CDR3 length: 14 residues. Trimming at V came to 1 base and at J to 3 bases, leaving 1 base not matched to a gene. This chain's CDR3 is CASSLTGVYNEQFF. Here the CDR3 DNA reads TGCGCCAGCAGCTTGACAGGGGTCTACAATGAGCAGTTCTTC.

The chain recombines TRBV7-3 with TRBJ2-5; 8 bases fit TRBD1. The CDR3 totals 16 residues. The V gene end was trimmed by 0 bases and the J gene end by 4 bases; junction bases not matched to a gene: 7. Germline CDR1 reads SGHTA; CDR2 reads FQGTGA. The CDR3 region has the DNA TGTGCCAGCAGCTTAACGGGCAGGGGGCAAGGAGAGACCCAGTACTTC. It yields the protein CASSLTGRGQGETQYF.

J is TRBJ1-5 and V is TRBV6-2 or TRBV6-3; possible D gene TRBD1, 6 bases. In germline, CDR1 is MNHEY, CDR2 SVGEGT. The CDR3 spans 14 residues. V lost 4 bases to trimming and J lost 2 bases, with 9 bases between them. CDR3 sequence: CASSSGAGNQPQHF. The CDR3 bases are TGTGCCAGCAGTTCGGGGGCCGGCAATCAGCCCCAGCATTTT.

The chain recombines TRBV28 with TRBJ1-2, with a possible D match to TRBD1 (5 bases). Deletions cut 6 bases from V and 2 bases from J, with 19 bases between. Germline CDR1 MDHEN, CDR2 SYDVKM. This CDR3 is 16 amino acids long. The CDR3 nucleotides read TGTGCCAGCAGCTTAAGGGGTTTGGGGGGAAACTATGGCTACACCTTC. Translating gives CASSLRGLGGNYGYTF.

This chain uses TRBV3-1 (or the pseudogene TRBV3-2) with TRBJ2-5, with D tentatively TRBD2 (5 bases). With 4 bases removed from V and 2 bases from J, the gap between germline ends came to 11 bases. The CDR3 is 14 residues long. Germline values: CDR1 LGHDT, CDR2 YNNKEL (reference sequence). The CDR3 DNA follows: TGTGCCAGCAGCCCCTCCGGCGGGCAAGAGACCCAGTACTTC. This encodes CASSPSGGQETQYF.

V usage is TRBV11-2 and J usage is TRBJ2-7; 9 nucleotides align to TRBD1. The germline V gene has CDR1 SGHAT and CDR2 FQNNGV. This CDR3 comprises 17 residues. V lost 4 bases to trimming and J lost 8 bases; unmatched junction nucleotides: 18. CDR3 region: CASSSLRGTGQTLQQYF. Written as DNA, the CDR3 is TGTGCCAGCAGCTCACTAAGGGGGACAGGGCAGACCCTGCAGCAGTACTTC.

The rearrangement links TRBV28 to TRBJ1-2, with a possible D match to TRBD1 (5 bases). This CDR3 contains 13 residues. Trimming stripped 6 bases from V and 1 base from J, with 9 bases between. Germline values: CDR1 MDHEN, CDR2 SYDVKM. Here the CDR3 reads CASRETVNYGYTF. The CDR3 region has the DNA TGTGCCAGCAGGGAGACAGTTAACTATGGCTACACCTTC.

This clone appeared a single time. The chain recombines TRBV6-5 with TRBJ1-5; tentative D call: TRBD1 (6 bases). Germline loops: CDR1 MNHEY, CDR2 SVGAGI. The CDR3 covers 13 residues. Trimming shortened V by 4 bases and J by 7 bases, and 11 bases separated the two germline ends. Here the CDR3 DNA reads TGTGCCAGCAGTTCAGGTCAGGGGCAGCCCCAGCATTTT. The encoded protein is CASSSGQGQPQHF.

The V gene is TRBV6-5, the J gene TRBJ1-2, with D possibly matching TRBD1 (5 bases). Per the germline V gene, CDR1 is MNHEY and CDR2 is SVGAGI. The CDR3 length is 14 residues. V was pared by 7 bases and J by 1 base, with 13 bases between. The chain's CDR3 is CASTPSGGNYGYTF. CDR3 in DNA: TGTGCCAGCACTCCCTCGGGGGGTAACTATGGCTACACCTTC.

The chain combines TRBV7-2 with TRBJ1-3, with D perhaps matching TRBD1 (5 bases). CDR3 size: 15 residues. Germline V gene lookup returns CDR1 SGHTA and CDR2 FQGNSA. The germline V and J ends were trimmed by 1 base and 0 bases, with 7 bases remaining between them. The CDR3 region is CASSLGTTSGNTIYF. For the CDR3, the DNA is TGTGCCAGCAGCTTAGGGACAACCTCTGGAAACACCATATATTTT.

The CDR3 loop is CASSLVALSGNTIYF. CDR3 nucleotides: TGTGCCAGCAGTTTAGTGGCCCTCTCTGGAAACACCATATATTTT. V gene TRBV28 combines with J gene TRBJ1-3; no reliable D call. Per germline, CDR1 MDHEN and CDR2 SYDVKM. Deletions cut 2 bases from V and 0 bases from J, with 8 bases between. This CDR3 contains 15 residues.

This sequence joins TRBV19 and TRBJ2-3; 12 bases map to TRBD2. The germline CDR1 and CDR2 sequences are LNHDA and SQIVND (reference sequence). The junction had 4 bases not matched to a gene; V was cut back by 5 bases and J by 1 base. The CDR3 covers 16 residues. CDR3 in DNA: TGTGCCAGTAGTCTACTAGCGGGAGGCCGCACAGATACGCAGTATTTT. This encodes CASSLLAGGRTDTQYF. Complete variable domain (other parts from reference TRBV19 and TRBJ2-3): DGGITQSPKYLFRKEGQNVTLSCEQNLNHDAMYWYRQDPGQGLRLIYYSQIVNDFQKGDIAEGYSVSREKKESFPLTVTSAQKNPTAFYLCASSLLAGGRTDTQYFGPGTRLTVL.

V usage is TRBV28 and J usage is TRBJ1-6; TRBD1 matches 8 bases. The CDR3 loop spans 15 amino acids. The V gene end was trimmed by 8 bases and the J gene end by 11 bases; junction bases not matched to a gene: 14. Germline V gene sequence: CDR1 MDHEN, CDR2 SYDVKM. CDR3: CASLSLQGGQTPLHF. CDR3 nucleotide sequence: TGTGCCAGCCTTTCCCTACAGGGGGGTCAGACACCCCTCCACTTT.